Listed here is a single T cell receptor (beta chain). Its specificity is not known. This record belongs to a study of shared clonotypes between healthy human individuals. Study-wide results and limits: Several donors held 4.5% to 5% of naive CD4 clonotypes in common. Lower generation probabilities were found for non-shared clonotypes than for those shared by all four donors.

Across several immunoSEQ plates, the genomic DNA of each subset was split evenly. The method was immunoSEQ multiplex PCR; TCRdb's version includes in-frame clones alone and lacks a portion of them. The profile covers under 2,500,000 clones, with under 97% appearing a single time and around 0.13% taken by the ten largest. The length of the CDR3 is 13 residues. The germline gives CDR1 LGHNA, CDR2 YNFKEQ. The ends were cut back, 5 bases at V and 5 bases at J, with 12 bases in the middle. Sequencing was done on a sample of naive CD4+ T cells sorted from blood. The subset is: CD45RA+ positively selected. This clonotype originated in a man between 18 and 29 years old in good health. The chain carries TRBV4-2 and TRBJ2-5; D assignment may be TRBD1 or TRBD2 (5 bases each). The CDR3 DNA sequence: TGTGCCAGCAGCGTCCGCTGGGGGGAGACCCAGTACTTC. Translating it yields CASSVRWGETQYF.